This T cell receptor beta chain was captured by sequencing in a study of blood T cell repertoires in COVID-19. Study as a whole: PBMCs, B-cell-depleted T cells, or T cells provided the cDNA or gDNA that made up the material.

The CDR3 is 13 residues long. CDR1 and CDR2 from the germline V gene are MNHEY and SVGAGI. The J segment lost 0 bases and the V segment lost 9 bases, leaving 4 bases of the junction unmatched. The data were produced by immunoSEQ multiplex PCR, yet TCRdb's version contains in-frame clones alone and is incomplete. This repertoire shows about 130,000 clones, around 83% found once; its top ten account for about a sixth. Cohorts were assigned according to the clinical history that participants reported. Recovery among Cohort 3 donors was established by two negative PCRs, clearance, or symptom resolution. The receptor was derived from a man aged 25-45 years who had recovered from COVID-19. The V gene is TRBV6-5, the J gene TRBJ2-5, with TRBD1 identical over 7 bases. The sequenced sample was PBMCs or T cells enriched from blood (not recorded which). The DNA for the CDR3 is TGTGCCAGGGGAACAGGGGACCAAGAGACCCAGTACTTC. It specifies CARGTGDQETQYF.